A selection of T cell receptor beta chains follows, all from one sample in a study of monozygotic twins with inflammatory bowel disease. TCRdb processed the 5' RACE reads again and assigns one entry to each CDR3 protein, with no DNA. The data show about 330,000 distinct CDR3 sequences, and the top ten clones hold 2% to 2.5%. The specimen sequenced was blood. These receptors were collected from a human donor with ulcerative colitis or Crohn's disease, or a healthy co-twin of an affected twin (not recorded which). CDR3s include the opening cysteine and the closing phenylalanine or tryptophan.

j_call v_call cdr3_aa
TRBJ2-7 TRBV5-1 CASSLWGSRDEQYF
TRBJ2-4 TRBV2 CASSESNMQYF
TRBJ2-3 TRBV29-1 CSVSSDNTDTQYF
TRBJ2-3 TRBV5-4 CASSTGLGLTDTQYF
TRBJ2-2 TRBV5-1 CASSARVGGELFF
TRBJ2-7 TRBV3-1 CASSQGLSNYEQYF
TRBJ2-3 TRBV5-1 CASSRGGSSTDTQYF
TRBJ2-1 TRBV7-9 CASSSTGLAGVSNEQFF
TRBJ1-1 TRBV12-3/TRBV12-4 CASSPTDRDTEAFF
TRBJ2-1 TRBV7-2 CASSPTANEQFF